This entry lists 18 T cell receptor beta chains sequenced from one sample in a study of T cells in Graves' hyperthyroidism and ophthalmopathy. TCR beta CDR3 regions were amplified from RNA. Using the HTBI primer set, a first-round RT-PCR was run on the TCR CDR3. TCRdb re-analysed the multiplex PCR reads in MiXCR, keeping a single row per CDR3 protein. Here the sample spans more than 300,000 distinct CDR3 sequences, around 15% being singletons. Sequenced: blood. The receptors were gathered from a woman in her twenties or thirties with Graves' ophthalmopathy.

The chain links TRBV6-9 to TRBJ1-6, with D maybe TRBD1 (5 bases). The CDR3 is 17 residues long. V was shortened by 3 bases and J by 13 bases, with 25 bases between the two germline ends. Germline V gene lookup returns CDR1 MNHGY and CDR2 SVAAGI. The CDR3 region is CASSYGMARQLLRPLHF. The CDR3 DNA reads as TGTGCCAGCAGTTACGGGATGGCGAGACAGTTGCTGCGTCCCCTCCACTTT.

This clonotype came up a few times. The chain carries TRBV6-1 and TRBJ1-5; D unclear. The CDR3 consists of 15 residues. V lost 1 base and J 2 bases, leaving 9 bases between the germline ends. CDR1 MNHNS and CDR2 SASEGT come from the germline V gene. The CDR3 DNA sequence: TGTGCCAGCAGTGAAGGCAGGTTTGGCAATCAGCCCCAGCATTTT. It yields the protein CASSEGRFGNQPQHF.

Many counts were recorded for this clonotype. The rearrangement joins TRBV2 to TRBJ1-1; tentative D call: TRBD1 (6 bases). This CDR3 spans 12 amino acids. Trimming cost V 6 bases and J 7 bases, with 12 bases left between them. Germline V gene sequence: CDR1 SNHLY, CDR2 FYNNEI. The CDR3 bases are TGTGCCAGCAGAAAGGGACAAATTGAAGCTTTCTTT. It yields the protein CASRKGQIEAFF.

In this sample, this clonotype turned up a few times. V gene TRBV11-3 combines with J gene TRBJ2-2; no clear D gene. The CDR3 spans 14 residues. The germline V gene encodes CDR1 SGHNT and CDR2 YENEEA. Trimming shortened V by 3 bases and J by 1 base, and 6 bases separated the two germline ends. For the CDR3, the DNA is TGTGCCAGCAGCTTCTGGGGGAACACCGGGGAGCTGTTTTTT. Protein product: CASSFWGNTGELFF.

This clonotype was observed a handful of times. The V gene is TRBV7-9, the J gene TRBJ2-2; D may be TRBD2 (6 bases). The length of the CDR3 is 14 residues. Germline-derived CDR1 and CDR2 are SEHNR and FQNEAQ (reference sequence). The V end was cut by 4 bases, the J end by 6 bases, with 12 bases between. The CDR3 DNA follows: TGTGCCAGCAGCTCGAGTTGGGGGGCCGGGGAGCTGTTTTTT. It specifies CASSSSWGAGELFF.

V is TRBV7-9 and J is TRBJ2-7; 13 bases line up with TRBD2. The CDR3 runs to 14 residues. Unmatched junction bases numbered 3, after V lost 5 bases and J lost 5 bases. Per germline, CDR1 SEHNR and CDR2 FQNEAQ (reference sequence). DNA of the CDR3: TGTGCCAGCAGCGGGGGACTAGCGGGGCACGAGCAGTACTTC. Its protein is CASSGGLAGHEQYF.

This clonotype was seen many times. The CDR3 loop reads CASSLYLGGGPASDQPQHF. DNA of the CDR3: TGTGCCAGCAGTTTATACCTTGGTGGGGGCCCGGCCTCGGATCAGCCCCAGCATTTT. J is TRBJ1-5 and V is TRBV12-3 or TRBV12-4, with D tentatively TRBD1 (6 bases). The CDR3 sequence is 19 residues long. V dropped 2 bases and J dropped 5 bases, with 25 bases sitting between them.

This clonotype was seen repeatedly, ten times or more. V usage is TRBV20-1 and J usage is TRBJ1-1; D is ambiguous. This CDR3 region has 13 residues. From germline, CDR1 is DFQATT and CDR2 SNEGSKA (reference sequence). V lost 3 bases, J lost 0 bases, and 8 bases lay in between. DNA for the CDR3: TGCAGTGCTAGCGCCGTCATGAACACTGAAGCTTTCTTT. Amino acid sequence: CSASAVMNTEAFF.

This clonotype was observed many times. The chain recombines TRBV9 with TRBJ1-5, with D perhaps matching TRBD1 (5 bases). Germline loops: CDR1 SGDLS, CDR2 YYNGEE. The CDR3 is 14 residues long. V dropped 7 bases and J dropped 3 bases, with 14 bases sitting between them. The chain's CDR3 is CASGMGVSNQPQHF. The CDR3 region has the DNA TGTGCCAGCGGGATGGGGGTTTCCAATCAGCCCCAGCATTTT.

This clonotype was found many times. The CDR3 nucleotides are TGTGCCAGCAGTTTAACCTGGTCGGAGACCCAGTACTTC. Amino acids: CASSLTWSETQYF. V gene TRBV27 combines with J gene TRBJ2-5; D gene ambiguous. Germline V gene data show CDR1 as MNHEY and CDR2 as SMNVEV (reference sequence). V lost 2 bases to trimming and J lost 5 bases, with 9 bases between them. The CDR3 covers 13 residues.

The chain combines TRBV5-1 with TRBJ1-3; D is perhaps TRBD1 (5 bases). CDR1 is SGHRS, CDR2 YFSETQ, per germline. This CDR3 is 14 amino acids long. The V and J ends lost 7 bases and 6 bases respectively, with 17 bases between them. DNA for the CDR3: TGCGCCAGCCGGGACTCCTCAGGCGCAAACACCATATATTTT. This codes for CASRDSSGANTIYF.

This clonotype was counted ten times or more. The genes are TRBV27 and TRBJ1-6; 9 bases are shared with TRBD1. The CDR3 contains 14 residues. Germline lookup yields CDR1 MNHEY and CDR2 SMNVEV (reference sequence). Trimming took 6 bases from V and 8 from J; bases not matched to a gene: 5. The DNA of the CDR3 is TGTGCCAGCAGGCCCGGGACAGGGCATTCACCCCTCCACTTT. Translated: CASRPGTGHSPLHF.

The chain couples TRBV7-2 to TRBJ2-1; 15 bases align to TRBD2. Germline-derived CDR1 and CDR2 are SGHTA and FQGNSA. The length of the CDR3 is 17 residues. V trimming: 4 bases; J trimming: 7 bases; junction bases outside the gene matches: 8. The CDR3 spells CASSWGGLAGGANEQFF. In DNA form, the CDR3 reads TGTGCCAGCAGCTGGGGTGGACTAGCGGGGGGGGCTAATGAGCAGTTCTTC.

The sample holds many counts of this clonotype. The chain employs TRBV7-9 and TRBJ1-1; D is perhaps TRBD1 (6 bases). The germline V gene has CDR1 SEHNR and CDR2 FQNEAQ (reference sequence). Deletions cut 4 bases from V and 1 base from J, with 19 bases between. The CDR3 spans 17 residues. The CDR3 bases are TGTGCCAGCAGCTCAGCCGGGACAAAAGTTTGGAACACTGAAGCTTTCTTT. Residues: CASSSAGTKVWNTEAFF.

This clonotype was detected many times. The CDR3 nucleotides are TGTGCCAGCAGTTCCGGGTCGTTGGATACGCAGTATTTT. This translates into CASSSGSLDTQYF. The V and J genes are TRBV11-2 and TRBJ2-3, with D unresolved. The CDR3 is 13 residues long. V dropped 6 bases and J dropped 6 bases, with 13 bases sitting between them. Germline CDR1 and CDR2: SGHAT and FQNNGV.

CDR3 residues: CSDGSMNTEAFF. The CDR3 DNA reads as TGCTCTGACGGTTCAATGAACACTGAAGCTTTCTTT. This chain joins TRBV29-1 and TRBJ1-1; D ambiguous. Germline lookup yields CDR1 SQVTM and CDR2 ANQGSEA. The CDR3 has 12 amino acids.

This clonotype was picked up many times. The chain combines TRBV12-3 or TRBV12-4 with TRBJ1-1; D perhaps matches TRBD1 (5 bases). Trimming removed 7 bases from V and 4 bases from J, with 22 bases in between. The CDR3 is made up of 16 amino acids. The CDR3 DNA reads TGTGCCAGCATTCCGGTAACCGGGACGTCGGGCACTGAAGCTTTCTTT. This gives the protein CASIPVTGTSGTEAFF.

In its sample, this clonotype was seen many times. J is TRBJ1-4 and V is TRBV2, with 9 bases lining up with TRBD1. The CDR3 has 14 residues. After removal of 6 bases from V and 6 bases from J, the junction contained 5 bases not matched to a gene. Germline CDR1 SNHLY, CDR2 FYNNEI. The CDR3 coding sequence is TGTGCCAGCAGCGGGACAGGGAGCGATGAAAAACTGTTTTTT. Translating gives CASSGTGSDEKLFF.